A selection of T cell receptor beta chains follows, all from one sample in a study of T cells after yellow fever vaccination. Using its own MiXCR run on the 5' RACE reads, TCRdb lists one record per CDR3 protein. The table includes hundreds of thousands of distinct CDR3 sequences, about 12% detected once. This sample comprised PBMCs, obtained on the day of the yellow fever booster vaccination. The origin of the receptors is a young man who received the YFV17D yellow fever vaccine. Each CDR3 is given with its conserved first and last residue. A D gene is named only where the DNA matches it firmly. Clone size is given for some rows only: seen once, a few or many times, or a class if the clone is expanded.

j_call v_call clone_size d_call cdr3_nt cdr3_aa
TRBJ2-1 TRBV7-8 NA TRBD2 TGTGCCAGCAGCTTAGAGGCGGGAGGGTTGTACAATGAGCAGTTCTTC CASSLEAGGLYNEQFF
TRBJ2-1 TRBV5-1 few TRBD2 TGCGCCAGCAGCTCCGCTCGACTAGCGCTGTACAATGAGCAGTTCTTC CASSSARLALYNEQFF
TRBJ2-1 TRBV23-1 few TRBD1 TGCGCCAGCAGCGGGACAGGCCTGTTGTATGAGCAGTTCTTC CASSGTGLLYEQFF
TRBJ1-4 TRBV6-5 NA NA TGTGCCAGCAGTTACTCGGGAGTAGGTGAAAAACTGTTTTTT CASSYSGVGEKLFF
TRBJ1-3 TRBV20-1 NA NA TGCAGTGCTACCAACCCGGGGGGGCAGGGAGGGAACACCATATATTTT CSATNPGGQGGNTIYF
TRBJ2-3 TRBV20-1 NA TRBD2 TGCAGTGCCGAGACTAGCGGTCGCACAGATACGCAGTATTTT CSAETSGRTDTQYF
TRBJ2-5 TRBV5-1 NA TRBD1 TGCGCCAGCAGCTGGGATGGACAGGGACAAGAGACCCAGTACTTC CASSWDGQGQETQYF
TRBJ1-1 TRBV5-6 few TRBD1 TGTGCCAGCAGCCAGGGACAGATTAACACTGAAGCTTTCTTT CASSQGQINTEAFF
TRBJ1-4 TRBV2 NA TRBD1 TGTGCCAGCAGTGAAGGGACAGGGGATGAAAAACTGTTTTTT CASSEGTGDEKLFF
TRBJ2-3 TRBV7-2 many NA TGTGCCAGCACCAGGGGGACTAACGCAGATACGCAGTATTTT CASTRGTNADTQYF
TRBJ1-1 TRBV20-1 NA NA TGCAGTGCTAGAGGCCTCGGACAGCTGAACACTGAAGCTTTCTTT CSARGLGQLNTEAFF
TRBJ2-5 TRBV20-1 NA NA TGCAGTGCGCACTCAGAGACCCAGTACTTC CSAHSETQYF
TRBJ2-5 TRBV6-1 few TRBD1 TGTGCCAGCAGGGGGACAGGTCAAGCGACCCAGTACTTC CASRGTGQATQYF
TRBJ2-6 TRBV27 NA NA TGTGCCAGCAGTTTAGGCCAGGGCTGGGACGTCCTGACTTTC CASSLGQGWDVLTF
TRBJ2-5 TRBV7-7 NA NA TGTGCTAGCAGCCAGGAGCGAGAGACCCAGTACTTC CASSQERETQYF
TRBJ1-1 TRBV28 NA TRBD1 TGTGCCGTACCGGGACAGACGAACACTGAAGCTTTCTTT CAVPGQTNTEAFF
TRBJ2-1 TRBV29-1 many TRBD2 TGCAGCGTTGAAGGGGGTAGCGGGAGCTACAATGAGCAGTTCTTC CSVEGGSGSYNEQFF
TRBJ2-1 TRBV11-2 NA NA TGTGCCAGCAGCGGGGTCGCGCATGAGCAGTTCTTC CASSGVAHEQFF
TRBJ2-1 TRBV4-3 NA TRBD2 TGCGCCAGCAGCCAAGAACGGGCTAGCGGGAACTTGAAGGATGAGCAGTTCTTC CASSQERASGNLKDEQFF
TRBJ2-1 TRBV29-1 NA NA TGCAGCGGGAGGTACCCAAACTACAATGAGCAGTTCTTC CSGRYPNYNEQFF
TRBJ2-5 TRBV6-2/TRBV6-3 few NA TGTGCCAGCGGTAACGAAGAGACCCAGTACTTC CASGNEETQYF
TRBJ1-5 TRBV6-5 NA NA TGTGCCAGCAGTTACCGTCACGGGGGCAGTGGCAATCAGCCCCAGCATTTT CASSYRHGGSGNQPQHF
TRBJ2-4 TRBV6-2/TRBV6-3 NA NA TGTGCCAGCAGTCAGAGTTCGGGTAACTTCTTCAAAAACATTCAGTACTTC CASSQSSGNFFKNIQYF
TRBJ1-3 TRBV9 NA NA TGTGCCAGCAGCGTAGTGGGCGGATGGTCTGGAAACACCATATATTTT CASSVVGGWSGNTIYF
TRBJ2-1 TRBV11-2 many TRBD2 TGTGCCAGCAGCCCCCGGAGAAGCGGGAGTACTGAGCAGTTCTTC CASSPRRSGSTEQFF
TRBJ2-5 TRBV20-1 few NA TGCAGTGCCCTTTTAGAGACCCAGTACTTC CSALLETQYF
TRBJ1-2 TRBV5-5 few NA TGTGCCAGCAGCTTGAATAGGGCCAGGGGCTATGGCTACACCTTC CASSLNRARGYGYTF
TRBJ2-1 TRBV24-1 few TRBD2 TGTGCCACCAGTGATTTTCCGCGGGAGGATTGGAGGCCACCCAATGAGCAGTTCTTC CATSDFPREDWRPPNEQFF
TRBJ1-5 TRBV28 many NA TGTGCCAGCAATCATCAGCCCCAGCATTTT CASNHQPQHF
TRBJ1-2 TRBV4-2 NA NA TGTGCCAGCAGCCAAAATTACTATGGCTACACCTTC CASSQNYYGYTF
TRBJ2-4 TRBV20-1 few TRBD2 TGCAGTGCTGGGCCCCTAGCGGGAGGGAGCGCCAAAAACATTCAGTACTTC CSAGPLAGGSAKNIQYF
TRBJ2-1 TRBV12-3/TRBV12-4 few TRBD1 TGTGCCAGTCATCAGGGGGCTGGAGACAATGAGCAGTTCTTC CASHQGAGDNEQFF
TRBJ2-7 TRBV29-1 once NA TGCAGCGTTAGCCGGGACGGATACGAGCAGTACTTC CSVSRDGYEQYF
TRBJ2-1 TRBV28 NA NA TGTGCCAGCACCCGAACGGAGGAGCAGTTCTTC CASTRTEEQFF
TRBJ2-2 TRBV14 NA TRBD2 TGTGCCAGCAGCCCAACGGCGGGACTAGCGGGAGAAACCGGGGAGCTGTTTTTT CASSPTAGLAGETGELFF
TRBJ2-2 TRBV19 few TRBD2 TGTGCCAGTAGTATAGAACTAGCGGGGGCCGGGGAGCTGTTTTTT CASSIELAGAGELFF
TRBJ2-7 TRBV7-9 few NA TGTGCCAGCAGCTTTTCCGGCGTCGGAGACGAGCAGTACTTC CASSFSGVGDEQYF
TRBJ2-1 TRBV30 few TRBD2 TGTGCCTGGAGCGGACTAGCGGGACGTCCTCGGTTCTTC CAWSGLAGRPRFF
TRBJ2-7 TRBV6-5 many NA TGTGCCAGCAGTTACTCGTTCCAGGGAATCTACGAGCAGTACTTC CASSYSFQGIYEQYF
TRBJ2-2 TRBV19 once TRBD1 TGTGCCAGTAGGGACAGGGAAGTTGTCGGGGAGCTGTTTTTT CASRDREVVGELFF
TRBJ1-5 TRBV20-1 few NA TGCAGTGCTAGGGACAGCCTCCAGCCCCAGCATTTT CSARDSLQPQHF
TRBJ1-6 TRBV13 NA NA TGTGCCAGCAGCCACGACCGGGGCTCCTATAATTCACCCCTCCACTTT CASSHDRGSYNSPLHF
TRBJ2-7 TRBV20-1 NA NA TGCAGTGCTAGAGATCTTCGGGATTTCTCCTACGAGCAGTACTTC CSARDLRDFSYEQYF
TRBJ1-5 TRBV18 few TRBD1 TGTGCCAGCTCACCCGAGACAGGGAAGGGTCAGCCCCAGCATTTT CASSPETGKGQPQHF
TRBJ2-1 TRBV11-2 few NA TGTGCCAGCAGCTTAGCAGGGACCGGGCTCAATGAGCAGTTCTTC CASSLAGTGLNEQFF
TRBJ2-2 TRBV12-3/TRBV12-4 NA TRBD2 TGTGCCAGCAGTTCAACTAGCGGAAAGAACACCGGGGAGCTGTTTTTT CASSSTSGKNTGELFF
TRBJ2-2 TRBV7-7 NA NA TGTGCTACAGGAGCGCCGAACACCGGGGAGCTGTTTTTT CATGAPNTGELFF
TRBJ2-3 TRBV4-2 NA TRBD2 TGTGCCAGCAGCCACTTTACTAGCGGGAGAACAGATACGCAGTATTTT CASSHFTSGRTDTQYF
TRBJ2-1 TRBV5-4 NA NA TGTGCCAGCAGCTTGGACGGTACGAACAATGAGCAGTTCTTC CASSLDGTNNEQFF
TRBJ2-2 TRBV13 NA NA TGTGCCAGCAGCTTGGGGAACGGCGGGGAGCTGTTTTTT CASSLGNGGELFF
TRBJ2-1 TRBV18 few NA TGTGCCAGCTCACCGACCGGACTGAGCGAGGTTGAGCAGTTCTTC CASSPTGLSEVEQFF
TRBJ2-7 TRBV6-6 NA NA TGTGCCAGCACTACACCTTCCGCCTACGAGCAGTACTTC CASTTPSAYEQYF
TRBJ2-7 TRBV12-3/TRBV12-4 few NA TGTGCCAGCAGTTTGTGGGGACTCGAGCAGTACTTC CASSLWGLEQYF
TRBJ2-7 TRBV7-9 NA TRBD2 TGTGCCAGCAGCAGTCCTAGCGGGAGGAGCTACGAGCAGTACTTC CASSSPSGRSYEQYF